These T cell receptor beta chains were read from a single sample in a study of blood T cell repertoires in COVID-19. Sequencing used immunoSEQ multiplex PCR; TCRdb keeps in-frame clones, though not all of them. The table has approximately 270,000 clones, about 89% seen once; the top ten hold 8.5% to 9%. The sample consisted of peripheral blood. The receptors come from a man between 40 and 49 years old with active or convalescent COVID-19. Each CDR3 is given with its conserved first and last residue. A D gene is named only where the DNA matches it firmly. Clone size is shown for a subset of rows, as once, few, many or a class of expanded clone.

v_gene: TRBV25-1; j_gene: TRBJ2-2; d_gene: .; abundance: .; CDR3nt: TGTGCCAGCAAACCGGGACTTGGAGCGCCCGGGGAGCTGTTTTTT; CDR3aa: CASKPGLGAPGELFF
v_gene: TRBV6-6; j_gene: TRBJ2-1; d_gene: .; abundance: .; CDR3nt: TGTGCCAGCAGTGGATACGCCCGGGGCTCCTACAATGAGCAGTTCTTC; CDR3aa: CASSGYARGSYNEQFF
v_gene: TRBV24-1; j_gene: TRBJ1-2; d_gene: .; abundance: .; CDR3nt: TGTGCCACCAGTGATGAGAGGGTGGAGATCTATGGCTACACCTTC; CDR3aa: CATSDERVEIYGYTF
v_gene: TRBV27; j_gene: TRBJ1-3; d_gene: .; abundance: .; CDR3nt: TGTGCCAGCAGTTTAGCCTCAGGCTCTGGAAACACCATATATTTT; CDR3aa: CASSLASGSGNTIYF
v_gene: TRBV9; j_gene: TRBJ1-3; d_gene: TRBD1; abundance: .; CDR3nt: TGTGCCAGCAGCGTAGAGAGTGGACAGGGAGCAGGAAACACCATATATTTT; CDR3aa: CASSVESGQGAGNTIYF
v_gene: TRBV10-3; j_gene: TRBJ1-5; d_gene: .; abundance: .; CDR3nt: TGTGCCATCAGTGAGCCAGGAAATCAGCCCCAGCATTTT; CDR3aa: CAISEPGNQPQHF
v_gene: TRBV10-3; j_gene: TRBJ1-6; d_gene: .; abundance: .; CDR3nt: TGTGCCATCAGTGGAGGTGGATCCCTCCACTTT; CDR3aa: CAISGGGSLHF
v_gene: TRBV3-1/TRBV3-2; j_gene: TRBJ1-4; d_gene: .; abundance: .; CDR3nt: TGTGCCAGCAGCCAGGGCAGAGAAAAACTGTTTTTT; CDR3aa: CASSQGREKLFF
v_gene: TRBV7-9; j_gene: TRBJ1-2; d_gene: TRBD1; abundance: .; CDR3nt: TGTGCCAGCAGCGCTGACAGGGGGCTTCTCCTCTTC; CDR3aa: CASSADRGLLLF
v_gene: TRBV5-4; j_gene: TRBJ2-1; d_gene: .; abundance: .; CDR3nt: TGTGCCAGCAGCTTGGAAGGACGGCGGGCTGAGCAGTTCTTC; CDR3aa: CASSLEGRRAEQFF
v_gene: TRBV7-3; j_gene: TRBJ1-1; d_gene: .; abundance: .; CDR3nt: TGTGCCAGCAGCTTTTCTTCAGTCACTGAAGCTTTCTTT; CDR3aa: CASSFSSVTEAFF
v_gene: TRBV10-3; j_gene: TRBJ2-5; d_gene: TRBD2; abundance: .; CDR3nt: TGTTCAGGGAGCGGGGGCCCCCAAGAGACCCAGTACTTC; CDR3aa: CSGSGGPQETQYF
v_gene: TRBV9; j_gene: TRBJ2-3; d_gene: TRBD2; abundance: once; CDR3nt: TGTGCCAGCAGCGTAGTACCGACTAGCGGGGGTATAGATACGCAGTATTTT; CDR3aa: CASSVVPTSGGIDTQYF
v_gene: TRBV3-1/TRBV3-2; j_gene: TRBJ2-1; d_gene: .; abundance: .; CDR3nt: TGTGCCAGCAGCCAAGATACCCTCGGGGGCTCCTACAATGAGCAGTTCTTC; CDR3aa: CASSQDTLGGSYNEQFF
v_gene: TRBV28; j_gene: TRBJ1-5; d_gene: .; abundance: .; CDR3nt: TGTGCCACGGGATACAGATATCAGCCCCAGCATTTT; CDR3aa: CATGYRYQPQHF
v_gene: TRBV27; j_gene: TRBJ1-4; d_gene: .; abundance: .; CDR3nt: TGTGCCAGCAGTTCCTCGTGGGGTCGGGGTGAAAAACTGTTTTTT; CDR3aa: CASSSSWGRGEKLFF
v_gene: TRBV3-1/TRBV3-2; j_gene: TRBJ2-7; d_gene: .; abundance: .; CDR3nt: TGTGCCAGCAGCCGAGGAGGGGGGGATGGCCCCTACGAGCAGTACTTC; CDR3aa: CASSRGGGDGPYEQYF
v_gene: TRBV4-2; j_gene: TRBJ2-3; d_gene: TRBD2; abundance: once; CDR3nt: TGTGCCAGCAGCCAAGAGCGGGGGGGCCCAGATACGCAGTATTTT; CDR3aa: CASSQERGGPDTQYF
v_gene: TRBV2; j_gene: TRBJ2-7; d_gene: TRBD2; abundance: .; CDR3nt: TGTGCCAGCAGCTCGGGACTAGCGATGGACGAGCAGTACTTC; CDR3aa: CASSSGLAMDEQYF
v_gene: TRBV4-1; j_gene: TRBJ1-5; d_gene: .; abundance: .; CDR3nt: TGCGCCAGCAGCCCAAGCGGGGGTATAAATCAGCCCCAGCATTTT; CDR3aa: CASSPSGGINQPQHF
v_gene: TRBV6-5; j_gene: TRBJ1-6; d_gene: .; abundance: .; CDR3nt: TGTGCCACCCCAGGGGCCTATAAGTTGACACCCCTCCACTTT; CDR3aa: CATPGAYKLTPLHF
v_gene: TRBV7-2; j_gene: TRBJ1-3; d_gene: .; abundance: .; CDR3nt: TGTGCCAGCAGCTTAGGAGAGGGATCTGGAAACACCATATATTTT; CDR3aa: CASSLGEGSGNTIYF